This TCR beta chain comes out of a study of long-term antiretroviral therapy in people with HIV. Researchers ran immunoSEQ v3.0 at survey level. Method: immunoSEQ multiplex PCR; TCRdb's copy keeps in-frame clones and lacks some. The profile shows over 25,000 clones, around 89% of them singletons. Trimming stripped 6 bases from V and 2 bases from J, with 6 bases between. CDR1 is SGHNT, CDR2 YYREEE, per germline (reference sequence). CDR3 length equals 12 residues. Sequencing was performed on unsorted PBMCs, taken 0.5 years after starting antiretroviral therapy. The V call is TRBV5-4, the J call TRBJ2-1; D ambiguous. The sequence was obtained from a woman younger than 30 with HIV. The CDR3 is CASISAYNEQFF. CDR3 coding DNA: TGTGCCAGCATCTCTGCCTACAATGAGCAGTTCTTC.